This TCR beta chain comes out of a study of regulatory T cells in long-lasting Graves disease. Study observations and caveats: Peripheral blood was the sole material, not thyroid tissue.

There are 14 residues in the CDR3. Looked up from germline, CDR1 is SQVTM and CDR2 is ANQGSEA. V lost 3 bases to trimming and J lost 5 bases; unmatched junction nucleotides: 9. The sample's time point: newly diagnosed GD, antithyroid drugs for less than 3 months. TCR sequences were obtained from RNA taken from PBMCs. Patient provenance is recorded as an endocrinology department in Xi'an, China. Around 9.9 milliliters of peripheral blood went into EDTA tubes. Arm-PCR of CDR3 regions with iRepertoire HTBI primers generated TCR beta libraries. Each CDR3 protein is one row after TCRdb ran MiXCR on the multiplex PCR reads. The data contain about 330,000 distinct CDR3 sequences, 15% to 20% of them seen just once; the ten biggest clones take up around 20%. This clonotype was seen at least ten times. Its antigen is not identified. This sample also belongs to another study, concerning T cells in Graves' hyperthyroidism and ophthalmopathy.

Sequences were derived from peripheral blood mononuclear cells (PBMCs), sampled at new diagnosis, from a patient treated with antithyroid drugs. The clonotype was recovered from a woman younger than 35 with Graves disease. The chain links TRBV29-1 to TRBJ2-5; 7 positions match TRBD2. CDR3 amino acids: CSVDSSAGEETQYF. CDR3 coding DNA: TGCAGCGTTGACTCTAGCGCGGGGGAGGAGACCCAGTACTTC.